The subject of this entry is one T cell receptor (beta chain). Its target is not known. This sample is drawn from a study of shared clonotypes between healthy human individuals. Study as a whole: Three plates were used per donor for CD4 naive, three for CD4 memory, two for CD8 naive and one for CD8 memory.

CDR1 and CDR2 (germline): MNHEY, SMNVEV (reference sequence). The V gene end was trimmed by 5 bases and the J gene end by 9 bases; junction bases not matched to a gene: 4. The CDR3 has 11 amino acids. An assay was performed, and its level was deep. The protocol was immunoSEQ multiplex PCR, while the TCRdb copy is restricted to in-frame clones and leaves out a portion. The sample records more than 500,000 clones, roughly 95% being singletons. It was into CD45RA+ naive and CD45RA-negative memory subsets that the CD4+ cells were split. Study-wide results and limits: Sequencing depth was a factor that was expected to affect clonotype sharing among donors.

The sequence was collected from a woman in her thirties in good health. Sequencing was carried out using naive CD4+ T cells sorted from blood. Subset here: CD45RA+ positively selected. The chain joins TRBV27 to TRBJ2-7, with 7 positions matching TRBD1. CDR3 residues: CASSDRDRQYF. CDR3 sequence (DNA): TGTGCCAGCAGTGACCGGGACAGGCAGTACTTC.